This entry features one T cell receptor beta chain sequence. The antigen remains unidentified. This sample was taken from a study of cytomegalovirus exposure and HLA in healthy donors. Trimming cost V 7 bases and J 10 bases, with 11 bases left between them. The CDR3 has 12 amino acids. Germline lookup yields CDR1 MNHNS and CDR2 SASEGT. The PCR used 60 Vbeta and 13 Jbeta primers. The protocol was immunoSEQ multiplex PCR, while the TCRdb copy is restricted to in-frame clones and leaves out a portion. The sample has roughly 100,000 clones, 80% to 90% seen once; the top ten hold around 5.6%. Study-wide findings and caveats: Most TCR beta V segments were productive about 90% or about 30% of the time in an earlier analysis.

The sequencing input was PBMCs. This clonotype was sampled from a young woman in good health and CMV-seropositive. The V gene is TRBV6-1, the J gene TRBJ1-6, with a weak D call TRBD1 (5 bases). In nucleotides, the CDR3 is TGTGCCAGCAAGGGGATAGGGTCACCCCTCCACTTT. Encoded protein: CASKGIGSPLHF.